This T cell receptor (beta chain) was observed in a study of blood T cell repertoires in COVID-19. Study background: There were acute and convalescent COVID-19 samples, and they came from the United States, Italy and Spain.

The V gene end was trimmed by 0 bases and the J gene end by 4 bases; junction bases not matched to a gene: 3. From germline, CDR1 is SGDLS and CDR2 YYNGEE. The CDR3 spans 14 residues. Authors' processing steps: Counts of nucleated cells, estimated from reference gene primer amplification, were obtained. Produced via immunoSEQ multiplex PCR; TCRdb's table is partial and in-frame only. V and J calls and clone size follow that table, whereas D and trimming were derived from the DNA. The table shows under 30,000 clones, with 70% to 90% occurring only once. Sequencing was carried out using peripheral blood. The clonotype was recovered from a human donor with acute or convalescent COVID-19. The donor label of this sample is uncertain. The V gene is TRBV9, the J gene TRBJ2-7, with 8 nucleotides matching TRBD2. The CDR3 DNA reads TGTGCCAGCAGCGTAGCCAGCGGGGGTTACGAGCAGTACTTC. Its protein product is CASSVASGGYEQYF.